A selection of T cell receptor beta chains follows, all from one sample in a study of early T cells in non-severe SARS-CoV-2 infection. Via MiXCR, TCRdb re-called the 5' RACE reads, giving one row per CDR3 protein. The sample lists tens of thousands of distinct CDR3 sequences; about 5% were seen once. Sequencing used whole blood. The receptors were sampled from an adult who was a healthcare worker with PCR-confirmed SARS-CoV-2 infection or an uninfected control (not recorded which). Both conserved end residues are part of each CDR3. D genes are given only for firm matches. Only part of the rows carry a size: once, few, many, or a class if the clone is expanded.

clone_size	v_call	d_call	j_call	cdr3_nt	cdr3_aa
many	TRBV27	TRBD1	TRBJ2-3	TGTGCCAGCAGGGCAGGGGGTCCTAGCACAGATACGCAGTATTTT	CASRAGGPSTDTQYF
many	TRBV6-5	TRBD1	TRBJ1-1	TGTGCCAGCAGCTACAGGGGGGGAACTGAAGCTTTCTTT	CASSYRGGTEAFF
many	TRBV3-1	TRBD1	TRBJ2-7	TGTGCCAGCAGCCCAAATGGACAGGTCGGGTCTTACGAGCAGTACTTC	CASSPNGQVGSYEQYF
few	TRBV7-8	.	TRBJ1-4	TGTGCCAGCAGCTCCAGGGTGTCTAATGAAAAACTGTTTTTT	CASSSRVSNEKLFF
few	TRBV11-1	.	TRBJ2-1	TGTGCCAGCAGTGTAGGTCTAGCGTTGAGCTCCTACAATGAGCAGTTCTTC	CASSVGLALSSYNEQFF
few	TRBV18	TRBD1	TRBJ1-1	TGTGCCAGCTCAAGGGACAGGGGGCGCGTGGACACTGAAGCTTTCTTT	CASSRDRGRVDTEAFF
many	TRBV6-5	.	TRBJ2-7	TGTGCCAGCAGTTATTCGGGCCCCTCCGAGCAGTACTTC	CASSYSGPSEQYF
.	TRBV18	.	TRBJ2-7	TGTGCCAGCCCCCACAGGAGACCCAACTACGAGCAGTACTTC	CASPHRRPNYEQYF
many	TRBV20-1	.	TRBJ1-2	TGCAGTGCCCAGACACGCTTCAGGGATGGCTACACCTTC	CSAQTRFRDGYTF
many	TRBV12-3/TRBV12-4	.	TRBJ2-5	TGTGCCAGCAGTCGCATGACGAGAGAGACCCAGTACTTC	CASSRMTRETQYF
many	TRBV20-1	TRBD1	TRBJ2-7	TGCAGTGCTAGAGGGACAGGGGGCGCGGTCTACGAGCAGTACTTC	CSARGTGGAVYEQYF
many	TRBV5-5	TRBD2	TRBJ2-1	TGTGCCAGCAGCCCAGCGGGGGGCCTATACAATGAGCAGTTCTTC	CASSPAGGLYNEQFF
few	TRBV28	TRBD1	TRBJ1-2	TGTGCCAGCAGATTACAGGGGGACTATGGCTACACCTTC	CASRLQGDYGYTF
many	TRBV7-6	TRBD1	TRBJ2-6	TGTGCCAGCAGCAAGAAACAGGGGGTTCTTTCCTTTGGGGCCAACGTCCTGACTTTC	CASSKKQGVLSFGANVLTF
many	TRBV28	TRBD1	TRBJ2-7	TGTGCCAGCAGTTTGTCGGGACAGGAGCCCTACGAGCAGTACTTC	CASSLSGQEPYEQYF
.	TRBV11-2	TRBD2	TRBJ2-1	TGTGCCAGCAGCCCCGGGACTAGCGGGAATCACGGCTACAATGAGCAGTTCTTC	CASSPGTSGNHGYNEQFF
few	TRBV30	.	TRBJ2-7	TGTGCCTGCCAGCTGGACGGATACGAGCAGTACTTC	CACQLDGYEQYF
few	TRBV18	.	TRBJ2-3	TGTGCCAGCTCACCCCCGAACAGGGGAGGGACAGATACGCAGTATTTT	CASSPPNRGGTDTQYF
many	TRBV11-3	.	TRBJ1-1	TGTGCCAGCAGCTTCGGGGTGTACACTGAAGCTTTCTTT	CASSFGVYTEAFF
many	TRBV4-2	.	TRBJ2-1	TGTGCCAGCAGCCAAGGGCCGGCAAGCTCCTACAATGAGCAGTTCTTC	CASSQGPASSYNEQFF
few	TRBV6-5	.	TRBJ2-3	TGTGCCAGCAGGGGCCCACACCACACAGATACGCAGTATTTT	CASRGPHHTDTQYF
.	TRBV20-1	TRBD1	TRBJ1-2	TGCAGTCCAATAGTTGCCGGGGACAGATTTCTAGAGGATGGCTACACCTTC	CSPIVAGDRFLEDGYTF
many	TRBV29-1	TRBD1	TRBJ1-1	TGCAGCGCCCCGGGACAGGGGTTTGTGAACACTGAAGCTTTCTTT	CSAPGQGFVNTEAFF
many	TRBV4-2	TRBD2	TRBJ2-2	TGTGCCAGCAGCCAGATTGGGGCTAGCGGGGGCCGAAACACCGGGGAGCTGTTTTTT	CASSQIGASGGRNTGELFF
many	TRBV9	TRBD2	TRBJ2-1	TGTGCCAGCAGCGGGACTAGCGCCCACAATGAGCAGTTCTTC	CASSGTSAHNEQFF
.	TRBV19	.	TRBJ2-7	TGTGCCAGTAGTCGGTACAAGGCCTACGAGCAGTACTTC	CASSRYKAYEQYF
many	TRBV9	.	TRBJ1-1	TGTGCCAGCAGCGTAGGTCTACAGAACACTGAAGCTTTCTTT	CASSVGLQNTEAFF
.	TRBV11-2	.	TRBJ2-2	TGTGCCAGCAGCTTAGGTCTAGCGACGGCTACCGGGGAGCTGTTTTTT	CASSLGLATATGELFF
.	TRBV9	TRBD2	TRBJ2-3	TGTGCCAGCAGCGTAACGGGAGGGCCCACAGATACGCAGTATTTT	CASSVTGGPTDTQYF
many	TRBV7-2	TRBD2	TRBJ2-1	TGTGCCAGCAGCTTAGTAGCGGGGGGGAACAATGAGCAGTTCTTC	CASSLVAGGNNEQFF
.	TRBV6-6	TRBD2	TRBJ2-7	TGTGCCAGCACCCGGACTAGCGGGAGTTACGAGCAGTACTTC	CASTRTSGSYEQYF
many	TRBV18	.	TRBJ2-1	TGTGCCAGCTCCCCTACGGATGAGCAGTTCTTC	CASSPTDEQFF
many	TRBV7-9	TRBD1	TRBJ1-1	TGTGCCAGCAGCTTCAGCAGGGGGGTAGTGAGAGCTTTCTTT	CASSFSRGVVRAFF
many	TRBV20-1	TRBD2	TRBJ2-1	TGCAGTGCTCCCGGGACTACTAATGAGCAGTTCTTC	CSAPGTTNEQFF
.	TRBV7-2	.	TRBJ2-7	TGTGCCAGCAGCTTAGCTCGGAACGACGAGCAGTACTTC	CASSLARNDEQYF
many	TRBV5-1	TRBD1	TRBJ1-1	TGCGCCAGCAGCTGGACAGGTATGAACACTGAAGCTTTCTTT	CASSWTGMNTEAFF
.	TRBV20-1	.	TRBJ2-3	TGCAGTGCTTGGGTGAGAGCGGATACGCAGTATTTT	CSAWVRADTQYF
.	TRBV3-1	.	TRBJ1-4	TGTGCCAGCAGCCCCAGGGCCTCGAATGAAAAACTGTTTTTT	CASSPRASNEKLFF
many	TRBV18	.	TRBJ1-2	TGTGCCAGCTCACCACCTCGTTGGGGGCCTGGTGGCTACACCTTC	CASSPPRWGPGGYTF
many	TRBV7-2	.	TRBJ1-2	TGTGCCAGCAGCTTAAGCTCGGTAAACTATGGCTACACCTTC	CASSLSSVNYGYTF
few	TRBV24-1	TRBD1	TRBJ2-3	TGTGCCACCAGTTCACAGACAGGGCCTCTAGCAGGGGATCCTGCCACGCAGTATTTT	CATSSQTGPLAGDPATQYF
many	TRBV20-1	.	TRBJ1-1	TGCAGTGCTAGCCCCCAGAGCACTGAAGCTTTCTTT	CSASPQSTEAFF
many	TRBV7-9	.	TRBJ1-4	TGTGCCAGCACCGATCGGCGGGATAATGAAAAACTGTTTTTT	CASTDRRDNEKLFF
many	TRBV28	.	TRBJ2-4	TGTGCCAGCAGCGGACAGAGCCTCAAAAACATTCAGTACTTC	CASSGQSLKNIQYF
many	TRBV20-1	.	TRBJ2-7	TGCAGTGCTAGTGCGGGGTCCTACGAGCAGTACTTC	CSASAGSYEQYF
many	TRBV20-1	TRBD2	TRBJ2-3	TGCAGTGCTAGTGGACTAGCGGGGGGCACAGATACGCAGTATTTT	CSASGLAGGTDTQYF